The sequence of this T cell receptor beta chain was determined in a study of glioma-infiltrating T cells after dendritic cell vaccination. Overall study: The vaccine used monocyte-derived dendritic cells pulsed overnight with autologous tumor lysate.

Selection required adequate fresh-frozen tumor tissue plus more than two years' survival data. Germline CDR1 is SGHTA and CDR2 is FQGTGA. V lost 2 bases and J lost 6; bases outside the gene matches: 8. The CDR3 sequence is 15 residues long. Input was approximately 1.8 ug genomic DNA, or all available if less. The PCR used 60 V beta and 13 J beta primers. Method: immunoSEQ multiplex PCR; TCRdb's copy keeps in-frame clones and lacks some. Among 100,000 or so clones listed, 80% to 90% were seen once. This TCR was recovered from a human donor with glioblastoma. This chain uses TRBV7-3 with TRBJ2-3, with 7 bases aligning to TRBD2. Material: blood, obtained before dendritic cell vaccination. This chain's CDR3 is CASSLGRGAGDTQYF. CDR3 nucleotide sequence: TGTGCCAGCAGCTTAGGGCGGGGAGCGGGGGATACGCAGTATTTT.